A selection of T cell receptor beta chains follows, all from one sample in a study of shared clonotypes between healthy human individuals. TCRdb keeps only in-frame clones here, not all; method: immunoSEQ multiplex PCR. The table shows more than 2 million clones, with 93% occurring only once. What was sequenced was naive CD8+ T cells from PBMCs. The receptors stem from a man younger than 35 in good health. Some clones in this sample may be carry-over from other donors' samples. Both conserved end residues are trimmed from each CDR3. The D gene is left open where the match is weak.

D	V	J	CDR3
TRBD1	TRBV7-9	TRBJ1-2	ASSSQGDGYT
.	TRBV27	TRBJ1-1	ASSFGGVNTEAF
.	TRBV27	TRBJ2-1	ASSLSLRLRAKDNEQF
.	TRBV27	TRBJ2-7	ASSLTEGREQY
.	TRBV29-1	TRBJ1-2	SVVDFSNYGYT
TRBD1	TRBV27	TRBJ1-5	ASSPSQGARAQPQH
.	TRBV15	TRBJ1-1	ATSRVLGHSTEAF
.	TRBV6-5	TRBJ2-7	ASSYGGSEYEQY
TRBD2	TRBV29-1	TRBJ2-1	SVESGVEQF
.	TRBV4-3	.	ASSQEEAESSYNEQF
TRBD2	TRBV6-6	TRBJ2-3	ASRLREPSTDTQY
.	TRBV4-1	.	ASSQVGAVRYEQY
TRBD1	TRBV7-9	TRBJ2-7	ASSDWDSSYEQY
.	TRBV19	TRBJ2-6	ASSIGYGANVLT
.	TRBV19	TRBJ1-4	ASTANWDINEKLF
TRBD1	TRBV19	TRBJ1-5	ASSARQGTQH
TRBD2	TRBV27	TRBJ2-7	ASSLAGTTRLEQY
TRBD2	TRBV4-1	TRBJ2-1	ASSQVYRGREGIDEQF
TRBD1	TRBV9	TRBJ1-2	ASSAQGAEVAYYGYT
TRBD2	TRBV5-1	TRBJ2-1	ASSLEASGSLYGYNEQF